This entry is about one T cell receptor beta chain. This specimen belongs to a study of T cell changes during pregnancy in multiple sclerosis. The assay was immunoSEQ multiplex PCR, and TCRdb's table has in-frame clones only and misses some. In the table there are tens of thousands of clones, about nine tenths of which are singletons. The CDR3 contains 14 residues. Trimming shortened V by 5 bases and J by 4 bases, and 15 bases separated the two germline ends. Germline CDR1 is MNHEY and CDR2 is SMNVEV (reference sequence). The chain links TRBV27 to TRBJ2-7, with D perhaps matching TRBD1 (6 bases). This receptor was identified in a female donor with multiple sclerosis, enrolled in a pregnancy study. The sequencing used peripheral blood, collected in the second trimester of pregnancy. CDR3 sequence reads: CASSRGQLEYEQYF. Here the CDR3 DNA reads TGTGCCAGCAGTAGGGGACAATTAGAATACGAGCAGTACTTC.